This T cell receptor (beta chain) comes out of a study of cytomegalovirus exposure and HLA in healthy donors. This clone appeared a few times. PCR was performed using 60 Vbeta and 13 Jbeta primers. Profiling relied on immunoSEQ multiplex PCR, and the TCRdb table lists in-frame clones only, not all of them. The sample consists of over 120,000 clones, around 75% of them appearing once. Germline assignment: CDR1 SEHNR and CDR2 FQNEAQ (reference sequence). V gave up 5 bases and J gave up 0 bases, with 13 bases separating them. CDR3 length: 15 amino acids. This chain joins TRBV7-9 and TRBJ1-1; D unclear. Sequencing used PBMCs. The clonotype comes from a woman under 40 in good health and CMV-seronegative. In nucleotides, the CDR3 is TGTGCCAGCAGCCCTTATGGGCAGTTGAACACTGAAGCTTTCTTT. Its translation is CASSPYGQLNTEAFF.